These 32 T cell receptor beta chains were all obtained from the same sample, sequenced in a study of T cell repertoires in cytomegalovirus infection. In TCRdb, the reads were re-called with MiXCR into one record per CDR3 protein. The table has around 330,000 distinct CDR3 sequences, about 17% seen once; the top ten hold 12%. Sequencing was performed on PBMCs. The receptors derive from a human donor in good health (CMV status not recorded). Some clones in this sample may be carry-over from other donors' samples.

This clonotype was seen a few times. This rearrangement joins TRBV24-1 to TRBJ2-1, with 7 bases aligning to TRBD2. The germline V gene encodes CDR1 KGHDR and CDR2 SFDVKD. With 2 bases clipped from V and 4 bases from J, the junction kept 7 bases outside the gene matches. The CDR3 is 16 amino acids. The CDR3 bases are TGTGCCACCAGTGATTCCGCTAGCGGAGGATACAATGAGCAGTTCTTC. This sequence encodes CATSDSASGGYNEQFF.

This clonotype was counted a few times. The rearrangement uses TRBV12-3 or TRBV12-4 and TRBJ1-1; D gene ambiguous. This CDR3 contains 13 residues. V was cut by 2 bases and J by 4 bases, with 8 bases left in between. The CDR3 DNA reads TGTGCCAGCAGTTTATTAAGGCCCACTGAAGCTTTCTTT. Amino acid sequence: CASSLLRPTEAFF.

This clonotype was counted only a few times. V is TRBV20-1 and J is TRBJ2-5; TRBD2 aligns across 9 bases. V trimming: 3 bases; J trimming: 2 bases; junction bases outside the gene matches: 4. Looked up from germline, CDR1 is DFQATT and CDR2 is SNEGSKA (reference sequence). The CDR3 length is 14 residues. CDR3 loop: CSARGGGGQETQYF. The CDR3 bases are TGCAGTGCTAGGGGCGGGGGGGGGCAAGAGACCCAGTACTTC.

About this clonotype itself: This may come from a read error, since a much larger clone is one base off. The rearrangement joins TRBV6-1 to TRBJ2-3; D may be TRBD2 (5 bases). Germline CDR1 is MNHNS and CDR2 is SASEGT. Trimming left V 11 bases short and J 5 bases short, with 17 bases between. The CDR3 sequence is 13 residues long. The CDR3 DNA reads as TGTGCCCGCGGGCCCCAAATGAGAGATACGCAGTATTTT. Protein product: CARGPQMRDTQYF.

This clonotype occurred many times. The rearrangement uses TRBV12-3 or TRBV12-4 and TRBJ1-5; unclear D gene. The V end was cut by 0 bases, the J end by 1 base, with 19 bases between. The CDR3 loop spans 19 amino acids. The CDR3 sequence: CASSLAYFNRGRSNQPQHF. The CDR3 nucleotides read TGTGCCAGCAGTTTAGCGTACTTCAACAGAGGGCGGAGCAATCAGCCCCAGCATTTT.

In this sample, this clonotype turned up a few times. V and J are TRBV4-1 and TRBJ2-6; no clear D. The germline V and J ends were trimmed by 0 bases and 12 bases, with 3 bases remaining between them. Germline assignment: CDR1 MGHRA and CDR2 YSYEKL. This CDR3 has 11 residues. The CDR3 DNA is TGCGCCAGCAGCCAAGATCGCGTCCTGACTTTC. Residues: CASSQDRVLTF.

This clonotype was counted only a few times. CDR3 in DNA: TGTGCCAGCAGTCCTCGGGCGGGGTTGTTCCCCCGCTATGGCTACACCTTC. Residues: CASSPRAGLFPRYGYTF. This chain joins TRBV6-5 and TRBJ1-2; no clear D gene. V lost 5 bases and J 4 bases, leaving 23 bases between the germline ends. Germline CDR1 and CDR2: MNHEY and SVGAGI. The CDR3 is 17 residues long.

This clonotype was seen more than once but under ten times. This chain connects TRBV5-4 to TRBJ1-6; 7 nucleotides line up with TRBD1. CDR3 length: 17 amino acids. J lost 6 bases, V lost 0 bases, and 9 bases had no gene match. Germline V lookup: CDR1 SGHNT, CDR2 YYREEE (reference sequence). CDR3 DNA sequence: TGTGCCAGCAGCTTGGCCCGCGGGACAGAGAGTAATTCACCCCTCCACTTT. Its translation: CASSLARGTESNSPLHF.

J is TRBJ2-2 and V is TRBV7-2; no definite D call. V was shortened by 4 bases and J by 4 bases, with 10 bases between the two germline ends. CDR3 length: 14 residues. Germline lookup yields CDR1 SGHTA and CDR2 FQGNSA. CDR3: CASSSVVGTGELFF. The CDR3 region has the DNA TGTGCCAGCAGCTCCGTAGTGGGCACCGGGGAGCTGTTTTTT.

About this clonotype itself: Because it lacks the conserved phenylalanine or tryptophan at the end, this CDR3 is likely a read error. This rearrangement joins TRBV6-2 or TRBV6-3 to TRBJ1-5, with 9 bases matching TRBD1. Germline loops: CDR1 MNHEY, CDR2 SVGEGT. V gave up 2 bases and J gave up 5 bases; unmatched junction bases: 13. This CDR3 contains 18 residues. The CDR3 is CASSYVPGQGSGDQPQHY. The CDR3 DNA is TGTGCCAGCAGTTACGTACCGGGACAGGGAAGTGGAGATCAGCCCCAGCATTAT.

This clonotype was seen many times. This chain joins TRBV7-8 and TRBJ2-3; 8 bases line up with TRBD1. The CDR3 is made up of 15 amino acids. Trimming removed 2 bases from V and 4 bases from J; junction bases left unmatched: 5. The germline V gene has CDR1 SGHVS and CDR2 FQNEAQ. CDR3 loop: CASSLQGARADTQYF. As DNA, the CDR3 is TGTGCCAGCAGCTTACAGGGGGCTCGCGCAGATACGCAGTATTTT.

This clonotype was counted a few times. The rearrangement uses TRBV9 and TRBJ2-3; 10 bases agree with TRBD1. This CDR3 contains 18 residues. Trimming at V came to 4 bases and at J to 7 bases, leaving 18 bases not matched to a gene. Germline V lookup: CDR1 SGDLS, CDR2 YYNGEE. The CDR3 reads CASSHLPTGTGERNTQYF. The DNA for the CDR3 is TGTGCCAGCAGCCATCTCCCTACCGGGACAGGGGAAAGGAATACGCAGTATTTT.

This clonotype was seen a few times. The chain couples TRBV2 to TRBJ2-7, with D perhaps being TRBD1 or TRBD2 (5 bases each). In germline, CDR1 is SNHLY, CDR2 FYNNEI. V was clipped by 8 bases and J by 0 bases, with 14 bases between them. The CDR3 is 14 residues long. The CDR3 nucleotides are TGTGCCAGCCGAGGGACGTTGAGCTCCTACGAGCAGTACTTC. Residues: CASRGTLSSYEQYF.

This clonotype was counted only a few times. The rearrangement links TRBV25-1 to TRBJ2-2; unclear D gene. The CDR3 is 15 amino acids. Trimming pared 5 bases from V and 1 base from J, leaving 11 bases between. The V gene's germline CDR1 is MGHDK and CDR2 SYGVNS. The CDR3 DNA is TGTGCCAGCAGTATGGAGAGTCTGAACACCGGGGAGCTGTTTTTT. This codes for CASSMESLNTGELFF.

This clonotype was detected a few times. The chain has TRBV24-1 and TRBJ2-2; D remains ambiguous. V was clipped by 7 bases and J by 6 bases, with 11 bases between them. This CDR3 region has 13 residues. Germline values: CDR1 KGHDR, CDR2 SFDVKD. CDR3 residues: CATRVGDPGELFF. Here the CDR3 DNA reads TGTGCCACCAGAGTCGGCGACCCCGGGGAGCTGTTTTTT.

Points on this clonotype: An end of the junction differs from the germline gene, which may be a read error. This sequence joins TRBV28 and TRBJ2-1; 7 positions agree with TRBD1. CDR3 length equals 14 residues. Germline-derived CDR1 and CDR2 are MDHEN and SYDVKM. As DNA, the CDR3 is TGTGTCAGCAGAGCCATGGGACAGTTAAATGAGCAGTTCTTC. It specifies CVSRAMGQLNEQFF.

This clonotype was recorded many times. The V call is TRBV12-3 or TRBV12-4, the J call TRBJ1-6, with 9 bases lining up with TRBD1. Germline trimming cut 5 bases from V and 8 bases from J; bases unmatched to any gene: 7. The CDR3 spans 15 residues. The CDR3 bases are TGTGCCAGCAGTCCTAGGGGACAGGGTGATTCACCCCTCCACTTT. Protein product: CASSPRGQGDSPLHF.

The V and J genes are TRBV9 and TRBJ2-5, with D perhaps being TRBD1 or TRBD2 (5 bases each). Looked up from germline, CDR1 is SGDLS and CDR2 is YYNGEE. Trimming shortened V by 0 bases and J by 4 bases, and 19 bases separated the two germline ends. This CDR3 is built from 17 residues. The CDR3 coding sequence is TGTGCCAGCAGCGTAGGGGCAGGGCAGCTAGGAGGAGAGACCCAGTACTTC. This codes for CASSVGAGQLGGETQYF.

This clonotype has at least ten counts. This chain links TRBV7-9 with TRBJ1-1; D call uncertain. Germline CDR1 is SEHNR and CDR2 is FQNEAQ (reference sequence). The length of the CDR3 is 15 residues. V gave up 2 bases and J gave up 4 bases, with 14 bases separating them. DNA for the CDR3: TGTGCCAGCAGCTTATGGTCTGTAGGTACCACTGAAGCTTTCTTT. Its translation is CASSLWSVGTTEAFF.

V usage is TRBV28 and J usage is TRBJ1-2; D is uncertain. This CDR3 is 13 amino acids long. Looked up from germline, CDR1 is MDHEN and CDR2 is SYDVKM. The V gene lost 3 bases and the J gene lost 4 bases, with 9 bases spanning the gap. The CDR3 reads CASSFVVGYGYTF. The CDR3 DNA is TGTGCCAGCAGTTTCGTCGTAGGCTATGGCTACACCTTC.

This clonotype was counted between two and nine times. The rearrangement links TRBV12-3 or TRBV12-4 to TRBJ1-1; D may be TRBD1 (6 bases). Trimming removed 6 bases at V and 0 bases at J, with 11 bases between. The CDR3 contains 14 residues. CDR3 in amino acids: CASSLNRVNTEAFF. The CDR3 bases are TGTGCCAGCAGCCTGAACAGGGTGAACACTGAAGCTTTCTTT.

This chain joins TRBV6-2 or TRBV6-3 and TRBJ1-1, with a possible D match to TRBD1 (5 bases). This CDR3 has 14 amino acids. V dropped 2 bases and J dropped 5 bases, with 12 bases sitting between them. Germline CDR1 reads MNHEY; CDR2 reads SVGEGT. DNA for the CDR3: TGTGCCAGCAGTTACCGGGGCGTGAGGACTGAAGCTTTCTTT. It is translated as CASSYRGVRTEAFF.

This clonotype was recorded many times. This sequence joins TRBV4-3 and TRBJ1-5; perhaps TRBD1 as D (5 bases). The CDR3 covers 15 residues. CDR1 is LGHNA and CDR2 is YSLEER in the germline V gene. V dropped 3 bases and J dropped 7 bases, with 16 bases sitting between them. The CDR3 nucleotides read TGCGCCAGCAGCCAGGATCGAGGGGTCCGCCAGCCCCAGCATTTT. Protein sequence: CASSQDRGVRQPQHF.

In this sample, this clonotype turned up many times. The V call is TRBV7-9, the J call TRBJ1-1; D is undetermined. The CDR3 runs 16 residues. Germline values: CDR1 SEHNR, CDR2 FQNEAQ (reference sequence). Trimming stripped 5 bases from V and 1 base from J, with 17 bases between. As DNA, the CDR3 is TGTGCCAGCAGCGTCTATGGGTGGGATCCGAACACTGAAGCTTTCTTT. It codes for CASSVYGWDPNTEAFF.

This clonotype was picked up a small number of times. The rearrangement uses TRBV5-1 and TRBJ2-5; possibly TRBD1 for D (6 bases). Trimming took 3 bases from V and 5 from J, leaving 17 bases between them. CDR3 length: 15 residues. Germline loops: CDR1 SGHRS, CDR2 YFSETQ. The CDR3 DNA sequence: TGCGCCAGCAGCTCAACAGGGATAGGGGAGGAGACCCAGTACTTC. Residues: CASSSTGIGEETQYF. Combining the CDR3 with reference TRBV5-1 and TRBJ2-5 gives the whole variable domain KAGVTQTPRYLIKTRGQQVTLSCSPISGHRSVSWYQQTPGQGLQFLFEYFSETQRNKGNFPGRFSGRQFSNSRSEMNVSTLELGDSALYLCASSSTGIGEETQYFGPGTRLLVL.

The table lists this clonotype with a few counts. The chain links TRBV7-9 to TRBJ1-4; no reliable D call. Germline loops: CDR1 SEHNR, CDR2 FQNEAQ (reference sequence). Between the trimmed V and J ends, which lost 2 bases and 2 bases, there was a span of 9 bases. The CDR3 is made up of 15 amino acids. This CDR3 reads CASSLRRETNEKLFF. CDR3 nucleotides: TGTGCCAGCAGCTTAAGGAGGGAGACTAATGAAAAACTGTTTTTT.

This clonotype was found many times. The genes are TRBV9 and TRBJ1-2; the D gene is possibly TRBD1 (6 bases). Trimming removed 4 bases from V and 2 bases from J, with 18 bases in between. Germline V gene sequence: CDR1 SGDLS, CDR2 YYNGEE. The CDR3 contains 16 residues. The CDR3 loop reads CASSSSGTLRNYGYTF. The CDR3 DNA sequence: TGTGCCAGCAGCAGCAGCGGGACACTCAGAAACTATGGCTACACCTTC. Full variable domain (outside the CDR3, taken from reference TRBV9 and TRBJ1-2): DSGVTQTPKHLITATGQRVTLRCSPRSGDLSVYWYQQSLDQGLQFLIQYYNGEERAKGNILERFSAQQFPDLHSELNLSSLELGDSALYFCASSSSGTLRNYGYTFGSGTRLTVV.

This clonotype was counted a few times. This chain links TRBV12-3 or TRBV12-4 with TRBJ2-1, with D possibly TRBD2 on 5 matching bases. With 6 bases removed from V and 3 bases from J, the gap between germline ends came to 9 bases. This CDR3 has 13 amino acids. CDR3 amino acids: CASSPGGYNEQFF. CDR3 nucleotide sequence: TGTGCCAGCAGCCCCGGAGGCTACAATGAGCAGTTCTTC.

The table lists this clonotype with a few counts. The V gene is TRBV12-3 or TRBV12-4, the J gene TRBJ1-3; D is possibly TRBD1 (5 bases). Trimming shortened V by 3 bases and J by 0 bases, and 12 bases separated the two germline ends. The CDR3 loop spans 16 amino acids. CDR3 residues: CASSLRLQGSGNTIYF. Here the CDR3 DNA reads TGTGCCAGCAGTTTGAGACTTCAGGGCTCTGGAAACACCATATATTTT.

This clonotype has a count of ten or more. The chain couples TRBV6-1 to TRBJ2-5; no firm D call. With 2 bases removed from V and 0 bases from J, the gap between germline ends came to 10 bases. Germline V gene lookup returns CDR1 MNHNS and CDR2 SASEGT. The CDR3 runs to 15 residues. CDR3: CASSEPQSYQETQYF. The CDR3 bases are TGTGCCAGCAGTGAACCCCAAAGCTACCAAGAGACCCAGTACTTC.

Only a few counts were recorded for this clonotype. The chain combines TRBV12-3 or TRBV12-4 with TRBJ1-3, with D hard to call. Trimming took off 3 bases at V and 5 bases at J, with 8 bases between the two ends. The CDR3 consists of 13 residues. In nucleotides, the CDR3 is TGTGCCAGCAGTTTCCGGGAAAGAAACACCATATATTTT. It specifies CASSFRERNTIYF.

The chain is built from TRBV5-4 and TRBJ2-2; D gene unclear. V lost 2 bases and J 1 base, leaving 9 bases between the germline ends. The CDR3 has 15 residues. CDR1 and CDR2 from the germline V gene are SGHNT and YYREEE (reference sequence). This CDR3 is CASSLRRMNTGELFF. CDR3 nucleotides: TGTGCCAGCAGCTTAAGACGGATGAACACCGGGGAGCTGTTTTTT.